This record covers a single T cell receptor beta chain. Its antigen is unknown. Within the sample, other DNA sequences also encode this same CDR3. These data originate in a study of cytomegalovirus exposure and HLA in healthy donors. Turning to the study itself: An earlier analysis found fewer than 140 million unique TCR beta sequences from 150 million to 200 million T cells.

PCR used 60 Vbeta primers and 13 Jbeta primers. The data were produced by immunoSEQ multiplex PCR, yet TCRdb's version contains in-frame clones alone and is incomplete. Among around 61,000 clones listed, 70% to 85% were seen once. Germline V CDR1 and CDR2: MNHNS, SASEGT. The CDR3 length is 13 residues. V was pared by 0 bases and J by 3 bases, with 5 bases between. Study-wide results and caveats: Whilst most TCR sequences proved rare, a subset of public TCRs occurred across many donors. Highly shared sequence variants in one cluster were likely a sequencing artifact.

The TCR sequence derives from a man aged 35 to 55 in good health and CMV-seronegative. Sequenced input: PBMCs. The genes are TRBV6-1 and TRBJ1-2; D call uncertain. CDR3 DNA sequence: TGTGCCAGCAGTGAAGCCGGGGACTATGGCTACACCTTC. Its translation is CASSEAGDYGYTF.